Listed below are T cell receptor beta chains from one sample, sequenced in a study of CD8 T cells in ankylosing spondylitis. TCRdb reprocessed the 5' RACE reads with MiXCR, giving one entry per CDR3 protein. The sample has over 200,000 distinct CDR3 sequences, roughly 18% seen once. Sequencing was carried out using blood, either unsorted or a sorted T cell fraction (not recorded which). These receptors were collected from a male donor with ankylosing spondylitis. The CDR3 runs from the conserved cysteine through the conserved F or W. The D gene is left open where the match is weak. Some rows mark clone size as missing; the rest say once, few, many or name a class of expanded clone.

j_call	clone_size	d_call	v_call	cdr3_aa	cdr3_nt
TRBJ2-7	-	-	TRBV4-2	CASSQDAGGPYEQYF	TGTGCCAGCAGCCAAGATGCGGGCGGCCCCTACGAGCAGTACTTC
TRBJ2-7	many	-	TRBV20-1	CSAGHRLSYEQYF	TGCAGTGCTGGGCACAGGCTCTCCTACGAGCAGTACTTC
TRBJ2-7	-	-	TRBV24-1	CATSDFVGGEQYF	TGTGCCACCAGTGATTTCGTGGGGGGCGAGCAGTACTTC
TRBJ2-7	-	-	TRBV7-2	CASSYPRDSSSYEQYF	TGTGCCAGCAGCTACCCGAGGGACTCGAGCTCCTACGAGCAGTACTTC
TRBJ2-7	few	-	TRBV30	CAWSFPAGGGLSYEQYF	TGTGCCTGGAGCTTTCCCGCCGGAGGGGGTCTCTCCTACGAGCAGTACTTC
TRBJ2-3	few	TRBD2	TRBV12-3/TRBV12-4	CAFSSPIGTSGGTDTQYF	TGTGCCTTCAGTTCCCCAATCGGGACTAGCGGGGGCACAGATACGCAGTATTTT
TRBJ1-1	-	TRBD1	TRBV27	CASSVQGLGTEAFF	TGTGCCAGCAGTGTACAGGGGCTGGGGACTGAAGCTTTCTTT
TRBJ1-2	few	-	TRBV6-6	CASSRDLYGYTF	TGTGCCAGCAGTCGGGACCTCTATGGCTACACCTTC
TRBJ2-1	few	TRBD2	TRBV7-3	CASSSGLAGGDNEQFF	TGTGCCAGCAGCTCAGGACTAGCGGGGGGGGACAATGAGCAGTTCTTC
TRBJ1-4	many	-	TRBV12-3/TRBV12-4	CASSHDSYEKLFF	TGTGCCAGCAGTCATGACTCGTATGAAAAACTGTTTTTT
TRBJ2-1	few	TRBD2	TRBV20-1	CSANGLAGVRGYNEQFF	TGCAGTGCTAACGGGCTAGCGGGGGTCCGCGGCTACAATGAGCAGTTCTTC
TRBJ2-3	-	TRBD1	TRBV10-1	CARRQGEDTQYF	TGCGCCAGGAGACAGGGGGAAGATACGCAGTATTTT
TRBJ2-1	few	TRBD2	TRBV18	CASSPPTSGRAHEQFF	TGTGCCAGCTCACCACCAACTAGCGGGAGGGCTCATGAGCAGTTCTTC
TRBJ2-1	-	TRBD2	TRBV2	CASTRRGLAGRSSYNEQFF	TGTGCCAGCACTCGAAGGGGACTAGCGGGACGTAGCTCCTACAATGAGCAGTTCTTC
TRBJ1-1	few	TRBD1	TRBV9	CASSGKGANTEAFF	TGTGCCAGCAGCGGGAAGGGGGCAAACACTGAAGCTTTCTTT
TRBJ2-1	few	TRBD2	TRBV10-2	CASRVSSGGASDEQFF	TGCGCCAGCAGGGTTTCTAGCGGGGGGGCATCGGATGAGCAGTTCTTC
TRBJ2-1	-	-	TRBV20-1	CSALTLGVSYNEQFF	TGCAGTGCCCTGACCCTGGGGGTCTCCTACAATGAGCAGTTCTTC
TRBJ1-1	-	-	TRBV4-1	CASSQAPGTRVESTEAFF	TGCGCCAGCAGCCAAGCCCCCGGGACAAGGGTTGAGAGTACTGAAGCTTTCTTT
TRBJ2-4	-	TRBD2	TRBV6-4	CASTRTSGSRTKNIQYF	TGTGCCAGCACCCGGACTAGCGGGAGTAGGACCAAAAACATTCAGTACTTC
TRBJ1-1	few	-	TRBV2	CASSVAAAMNTEAFF	TGTGCCAGCAGTGTGGCAGCGGCCATGAACACTGAAGCTTTCTTT
TRBJ1-2	-	-	TRBV6-1	CASSETGYGYTF	TGTGCCAGCAGTGAAACGGGGTATGGCTACACCTTC
TRBJ2-7	-	-	TRBV6-4	CAIPTSCEQYF	TGTGCCATCCCTACTAGCTGCGAGCAGTACTTC
TRBJ1-1	few	-	TRBV4-1	CASSQPPDTEAFF	TGCGCCAGCAGCCAACCCCCGGACACTGAAGCTTTCTTT
TRBJ1-2	-	-	TRBV5-6	CASSFTERLGGYTF	TGTGCCAGCAGCTTCACGGAAAGATTGGGTGGCTACACCTTC
TRBJ2-5	-	TRBD2	TRBV12-3/TRBV12-4	CASSLGGTSGPTLQETQYF	TGTGCCAGCAGTTTAGGAGGGACTAGCGGGCCCACCCTTCAAGAGACCCAGTACTTC
TRBJ2-7	few	-	TRBV4-1	CASSQETDTQYEQYF	TGCGCCAGCAGCCAAGAGACAGATACCCAATACGAGCAGTACTTC
TRBJ2-3	-	-	TRBV9	CASSDTGSTDTQYF	TGTGCCAGCAGCGACACAGGGTCGACAGATACGCAGTATTTT
TRBJ2-1	-	-	TRBV7-9	CASFPLEDEQFF	TGTGCCAGCTTTCCCCTTGAGGATGAGCAGTTCTTC
TRBJ1-3	-	-	TRBV20-1	CSARAPSGNTIYF	TGCAGTGCCAGGGCCCCGAGTGGAAACACCATATATTTT
TRBJ1-1	few	-	TRBV10-3	CAIRARVSDTEAFF	TGTGCCATCAGGGCCAGAGTCAGCGACACTGAAGCTTTCTTT
TRBJ2-7	few	TRBD2	TRBV6-5	CASSYSGTRPYEQYF	TGTGCCAGCAGTTACTCGGGGACTAGACCCTACGAGCAGTACTTC
TRBJ1-6	many	-	TRBV7-9	CASSSRTDHNSPLHF	TGTGCCAGCAGCTCGCGGACAGATCATAATTCACCCCTCCACTTT
TRBJ2-7	-	TRBD2	TRBV2	CASTSGLVVEQYF	TGTGCCAGCACCTCGGGACTAGTAGTCGAGCAGTACTTC
TRBJ2-1	few	TRBD2	TRBV4-2	CASSQDVTGGPNEQFF	TGTGCCAGCAGCCAAGACGTTACGGGAGGGCCCAATGAGCAGTTCTTC
TRBJ2-5	-	-	TRBV11-2	CASSLELTEGGTQYF	TGTGCCAGCAGCTTAGAGCTGACGGAGGGGGGGACCCAGTACTTC
TRBJ1-2	few	-	TRBV5-1	CASSLSTDRINYGYTF	TGCGCCAGCAGCTTATCCACCGACAGGATTAACTATGGCTACACCTTC
TRBJ1-1	-	TRBD1	TRBV6-4	CASSDSTTDRGLYCFNTEAFF	TGTGCCAGCAGTGACTCGACAACGGACAGGGGGCTGTATTGCTTCAACACTGAAGCTTTCTTT
TRBJ2-3	few	TRBD2	TRBV7-8	CASSPLAGGPSLTQYF	TGTGCCAGCAGCCCGCTAGCGGGAGGGCCTAGCTTAACGCAGTATTTT
TRBJ1-4	few	TRBD1	TRBV12-3/TRBV12-4	CASSPDRGPDEKLFF	TGTGCCAGCAGTCCCGACAGGGGGCCAGATGAAAAACTGTTTTTT
TRBJ2-2	-	-	TRBV19	CASSIAQRSITGELFF	TGTGCCAGTAGTATAGCCCAGAGGTCCATAACCGGGGAGCTGTTTTTT
TRBJ2-7	-	-	TRBV7-2	CASSLVIADSYEQYF	TGTGCCAGCAGCTTAGTAATAGCGGACTCCTACGAGCAGTACTTC
TRBJ1-1	few	TRBD1	TRBV20-1	CSARSLRGPSTEAFF	TGCAGTGCTAGATCTCTCAGGGGGCCGAGCACTGAAGCTTTCTTT
TRBJ1-1	few	TRBD1	TRBV6-4	CASSDEKDRGRGTEAFF	TGTGCCAGCAGTGACGAGAAGGACAGGGGGCGAGGGACTGAAGCTTTCTTT
TRBJ2-1	few	TRBD2	TRBV27	CASTSGGTYNEQFF	TGTGCCAGCACTAGCGGGGGGACCTACAATGAGCAGTTCTTC
TRBJ2-1	-	TRBD2	TRBV4-2	CASSQDLAGGWNEQFF	TGTGCCAGCAGCCAAGATTTGGCGGGAGGGTGGAATGAGCAGTTCTTC
TRBJ2-1	-	-	TRBV12-3/TRBV12-4	CASNLNWNGTPHRVYNEQFF	TGTGCCAGCAACCTGAACTGGAACGGGACTCCTCATAGGGTATACAATGAGCAGTTCTTC